This is a list of T cell receptor beta chains from one sample in a study of blood T cell repertoires in COVID-19. Only in-frame clones appear in the TCRdb table, and some are missing; sequencing was by immunoSEQ multiplex PCR. This table holds about 69,000 clones, over 75% found once. The source material was peripheral blood. These receptors all come from a young woman with acute or convalescent COVID-19. Each CDR3 is given with its conserved first and last residue. The D gene is left open where the match is weak. Clone size appears in some rows only: once, few, many, or a class for an expanded clone.

cdr3_length	j_call	v_call	clone_size	d_call	cdr3_nt	cdr3_aa
17	TRBJ2-2	TRBV1	NA	NA	TGCACCAGCAGCCAACAACCGGGACTAGATAACACCGGGGAGCTGTTTTTT	CTSSQQPGLDNTGELFF
15	TRBJ2-1	TRBV27	once	TRBD2	TGTGCCAGCAGTTTAAGCGGGAGCTCCTACAATGAGCAGTTCTTC	CASSLSGSSYNEQFF
14	TRBJ1-4	TRBV30	NA	NA	TGTGCCTGGAGTGTAGAGGTAGTTCGTGAAAAACTGTTTTTT	CAWSVEVVREKLFF
13	TRBJ2-1	TRBV2	NA	NA	TGTGCCAGCAAGGTCCTGGGAGACAATGAGCAGTTCTTC	CASKVLGDNEQFF
14	TRBJ1-2	TRBV27	NA	NA	TGTGCCAGCAGCCCTCGAGAGGGCGCGCATGGCTACACCTTC	CASSPREGAHGYTF
16	TRBJ1-5	TRBV19	NA	TRBD1	TGTGCCAGTAGTATACGGACAGGGAACGGCGATCAGCCCCAGCATTTT	CASSIRTGNGDQPQHF
16	TRBJ2-7	TRBV5-1	NA	TRBD2	TGCGCCAGCAGCTTGGGGGTAGCGGGGACCTCCTACGAGCAGTACTTC	CASSLGVAGTSYEQYF
13	TRBJ1-1	TRBV12-3/TRBV12-4	NA	NA	TGTGCCAGCAGTCTGGGTGGGGCCACTGAAGCTTTCTTT	CASSLGGATEAFF
15	TRBJ2-7	TRBV5-1	NA	TRBD1	TGCGCCAGCAGCTTATTGGTGGACAGGGGTTCCCAGCAGTACTTC	CASSLLVDRGSQQYF
14	TRBJ2-1	TRBV28	NA	NA	TGTGCCAGCGGCGTGCTCGGGTCCTACAATGAGCAGTTCTTC	CASGVLGSYNEQFF
12	TRBJ1-2	TRBV10-2	NA	TRBD1	TGCGCCAGCAGGACAGGGAACTATGGCTACACCTTC	CASRTGNYGYTF
18	TRBJ2-1	TRBV28	NA	NA	TGTGCCAGTAGTCCCAAACAGGGTTTGGTCCGATCCTACAATGAGCAGTTCTTC	CASSPKQGLVRSYNEQFF
16	TRBJ1-4	TRBV19	NA	NA	TGTGCCTCCTACCCCGGGGGGGCGGTCGGCGAAGAAAAACTGTTTTTT	CASYPGGAVGEEKLFF
16	TRBJ2-3	TRBV2	NA	NA	TGTGCCAGCAGGGGGGGACAGACTATTAGCACAGATACGCAGTATTTT	CASRGGQTISTDTQYF
15	TRBJ2-7	TRBV13	NA	TRBD1	TGTGCCAGCAGTCATCACGGGACAGGCGACTACGAGCAGTACTTC	CASSHHGTGDYEQYF
13	TRBJ2-1	TRBV10-2	NA	NA	TGCGCCAGCAGTCTCGCGGCCCACAATGAGCAGTTCTTC	CASSLAAHNEQFF
15	TRBJ1-6	TRBV6-5	few	NA	TGTGCCAGCACCTTCGCGGGATTCAATAATTCACCCCTCCACTTT	CASTFAGFNNSPLHF
15	TRBJ1-1	TRBV7-2	NA	NA	TGTGCCAGCAGCTTAGCGGCGGGGGGGGGCACTGAAGCTTTCTTT	CASSLAAGGGTEAFF
15	TRBJ2-3	TRBV7-2	NA	NA	TGTGCCAGCAGCTTAGGGGGGGGGCGAACAGATACGCAGTATTTT	CASSLGGGRTDTQYF
14	TRBJ1-3	TRBV10-2	NA	TRBD1	TGCGCCAGCCGCGACAGGGGGCCAGGAAACACCATATATTTT	CASRDRGPGNTIYF
11	TRBJ2-1	TRBV29-1	NA	NA	TGCAGCGTTGAAGGTAGTGAGGAGCAGTTCTTC	CSVEGSEEQFF
13	TRBJ2-5	TRBV12-3/TRBV12-4	NA	NA	TGTGCCAGCAGTCTGCGAGCGGGAGAGACCCAGTACTTC	CASSLRAGETQYF
16	TRBJ2-3	TRBV13	NA	TRBD2	TGTGCCAGCAGCCTAGGACTAGCGGGGAGTGCAGATACGCAGTATTTT	CASSLGLAGSADTQYF
14	TRBJ2-7	TRBV3-1/TRBV3-2	NA	NA	TGTGCCAGCAGCAGAAACAGGGAAACCTACGAGCAGTACTTC	CASSRNRETYEQYF
13	TRBJ1-1	TRBV7-2	NA	TRBD1	TGTGCCAGCAGACCACAGGGGCACACTGAAGCTTTCTTT	CASRPQGHTEAFF
13	TRBJ2-5	TRBV3-1/TRBV3-2	NA	NA	TGTGCCAGCAGCCAAGTGACAGGAGAGACCCAGTACTTC	CASSQVTGETQYF
14	TRBJ1-5	TRBV19	NA	NA	TGTGCCAGTAGTATAGACAGGAAAAATCAGCCCCAGCATTTT	CASSIDRKNQPQHF
14	TRBJ1-4	TRBV6-5	NA	NA	TGTGCCAGCAGTTACGCGGGGGGGCATGAAAAACTGTTTTTT	CASSYAGGHEKLFF
16	TRBJ1-5	TRBV15	NA	TRBD1	TGTGCCACCAGCGAGGATATGACAGGGGGGATTCAGCCCCAGCATTTT	CATSEDMTGGIQPQHF